One sample yielded the 5 T cell receptor beta chains listed below, sequenced in a study of blood T cell repertoires in COVID-19. Libraries were prepared by immunoSEQ multiplex PCR; TCRdb keeps only in-frame clonotypes and omits some of them. Of roughly 240,000 clones in the sample, 86% were seen once. The material sequenced was peripheral blood. The receptors come from a woman of 80 years or more with COVID-19, enrolled during active disease.

The chain combines TRBV7-2 with TRBJ1-6; 7 bases agree with TRBD1. After removal of 5 bases from V and 7 bases from J, the junction contained 8 bases not matched to a gene. Germline V CDR1 and CDR2: SGHTA, FQGNSA. The CDR3 covers 15 residues. CDR3: CASSLGQAENSPLHF. CDR3 DNA: TGTGCCAGCAGCCTTGGACAGGCAGAGAATTCACCCCTCCACTTT. The entire variable domain, with the rest obtained from reference TRBV7-2 and TRBJ1-6, is as follows: GAGVSQSPSNKVTEKGKDVELRCDPISGHTALYWYRQSLGQGLEFLIYFQGNSAPDKSGLPSDRFSAERTGGSVSTLTIQRTQQEDSAVYLCASSLGQAENSPLHFGNGTRLTVT.

The chain carries TRBV10-3 and TRBJ1-1, with TRBD1 matching 7 bases. Germline-derived CDR1 and CDR2 are ENHRY and SYGVKD. V lost 2 bases and J lost 5; bases outside the gene matches: 8. The CDR3 sequence is 15 residues long. The CDR3: CAISEDTGVRTEAFF. CDR3 in DNA: TGTGCCATCAGTGAGGACACAGGGGTCCGGACTGAAGCTTTCTTT.

This chain links TRBV7-2 with TRBJ1-3; D unclear. CDR3 length: 15 residues. Germline-derived CDR1 and CDR2 are SGHTA and FQGNSA. The ends were cut back, 5 bases at V and 6 bases at J, with 17 bases in the middle. The chain's CDR3 is CASSPLVAVQNTIYF. CDR3 sequence (DNA): TGTGCCAGCAGCCCCCTTGTGGCAGTCCAAAACACCATATATTTT.

V is TRBV3-1 (or the pseudogene TRBV3-2) and J is TRBJ1-1, with no clear D. CDR3 length: 13 amino acids. The germline gives CDR1 LGHDT, CDR2 YNNKEL (reference sequence). Trimming took off 1 base at V and 8 bases at J, with 11 bases between the two ends. The CDR3 coding sequence is TGTGCCAGCAGCCAAGGAGCCCGTCTCGAAGCTTTCTTT. This encodes CASSQGARLEAFF.

The chain employs TRBV4-3 and TRBJ2-5, with D maybe TRBD2 (5 bases). V gave up 1 base and J gave up 1 base, with 13 bases separating them. Germline CDR1 reads LGHNA; CDR2 reads YSLEER. The CDR3 has 16 residues. The CDR3 coding sequence is TGCGCCAGCAGCCAAGTGTATACGGGGATCCAAGAGACCCAGTACTTC. This codes for CASSQVYTGIQETQYF.